This record looks at one TCR beta chain sequence and its context. Its antigen remains unidentified. Regarding treatment: roughly 11-day PBMC culture with coronavirus spike peptide pools or control peptides (ViraFEST assay). This entry belongs to a study of vaccination and CD4 T cells after COVID-19. Sequenced with the Oncomine TCR Beta short-read assay was DNA taken from cultured CD4+ T cells. TCRdb processed the PCR reads anew with MiXCR; each CDR3 protein has one entry. This sample yields just under 20,000 distinct CDR3 sequences, of which around 40% are seen a single time; approximately 26% belongs to the top ten. This sequence was found in a human donor who received a COVID-19 vaccine. The specimen was CD4+ T cells from blood, cultured in vitro, collected before SARS-CoV-2 vaccination.

The CDR3 sequence: CASSLPGERTQYF. For the CDR3, the DNA is TGCGCCAGCAGCTTGCCCGGGGAGCGGACCCAGTACTTC. The gene calls are TRBV5-1 and TRBJ2-5, with a possible D match to TRBD2 (5 bases). This CDR3 contains 13 residues. CDR1 SGHRS and CDR2 YFSETQ come from the germline V gene. The V end was cut by 1 base, the J end by 7 bases, with 11 bases between.